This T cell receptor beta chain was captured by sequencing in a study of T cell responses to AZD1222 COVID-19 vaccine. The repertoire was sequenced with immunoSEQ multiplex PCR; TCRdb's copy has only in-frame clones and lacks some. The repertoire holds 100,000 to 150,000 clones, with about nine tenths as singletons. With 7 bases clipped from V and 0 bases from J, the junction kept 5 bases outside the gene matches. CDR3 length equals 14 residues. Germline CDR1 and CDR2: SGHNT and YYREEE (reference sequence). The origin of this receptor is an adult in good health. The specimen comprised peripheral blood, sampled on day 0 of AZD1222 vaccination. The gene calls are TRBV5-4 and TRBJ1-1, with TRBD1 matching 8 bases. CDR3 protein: CASALQGVNTEAFF. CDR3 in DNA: TGTGCCAGCGCGTTACAGGGGGTGAACACTGAAGCTTTCTTT.